This TCR beta chain was sequenced in a study of cytomegalovirus exposure and HLA in healthy donors. Both 60 Vbeta primers and 13 Jbeta primers went into the PCR. The assay was immunoSEQ multiplex PCR, and TCRdb's table has in-frame clones only and misses some. The profile shows 180,000 or so clones, 75% to 85% of them singletons. Germline CDR1 reads SGHTA; CDR2 reads FQGNSA. This CDR3 region has 13 residues. V dropped 4 bases and J dropped 2 bases, with 6 bases sitting between them. The chain links TRBV7-2 to TRBJ1-5; D ambiguous. The clonotype originates from a man between 18 and 29 years old in good health and CMV-seronegative. The specimen was PBMCs. As DNA, the CDR3 is TGTGCCAGCAGCTCTCAGGGCAATCAGCCCCAGCATTTT. Translation gives CASSSQGNQPQHF.